The clone carrying this T cell receptor (beta chain) turned up a few times. The data are from a study of response to subunit inactivated influenza vaccine. TCRdb used MiXCR to reprocess the RT-PCR reads, holding one entry per CDR3 protein. In the table there are 530,000 or so distinct CDR3 sequences, about 15% of which are singletons. Trimming took off 2 bases at V and 1 base at J, with 15 bases between the two ends. This CDR3 comprises 17 residues. Germline V gene data show CDR1 as MDHEN and CDR2 as SYDVKM. This TCR came from a man in his fifties who received an inactivated influenza vaccine. The starting material was PBMCs from blood, obtained 12 days after vaccination. The chain is built from TRBV28 and TRBJ1-5; a weak D match, TRBD1 (6 bases). The CDR3 reads CASSLTGGAWSNQPQHF. The CDR3 DNA reads TGTGCCAGCAGTTTAACGGGGGGCGCGTGGAGCAATCAGCCCCAGCATTTT.